This T cell receptor beta chain was sequenced in a study of immune evolution from preneoplasia to lung adenocarcinoma. Profiled with immunoSEQ multiplex PCR; TCRdb holds only in-frame clones, not every one. The table shows around 10,000 clones, with 65% to 80% occurring only once. Comment on this clone: Other DNA sequences of this sample code for an identical CDR3.

Patient tissue came from resections in Japan or China, 2014–2017. The TCR originated in a person between 65 and 79 years old with lung adenocarcinoma. Some clones in this sample may be carry-over from other donors' samples. Material: FFPE minimally invasive lung adenocarcinoma tissue.

The CDR3 protein is CASSGANVLTF. The CDR3 DNA follows: TGTGCCAGTTCTGGGGCCAACGTCCTGACTTTC. The chain couples TRBV6-1 to TRBJ2-6; D is uncertain. Germline V gene data show CDR1 as MNHNS and CDR2 as SASEGT. V was shortened by 9 bases and J by 1 base, with 1 base between the two germline ends. The CDR3 consists of 11 residues.